This TCR beta chain was identified during a study of blood T cell repertoires in COVID-19. Turning to the study itself: Samples taken during acute and convalescent COVID-19 were collected in the United States, Italy and Spain. PBMCs, B-cell-depleted T cells, or T cells were the source of the cDNA or gDNA that made up the material.

This clone was seen just once. Sequencing was performed with immunoSEQ multiplex PCR; in TCRdb, only in-frame clones are kept and a portion is missing. In the table there are more than 200,000 clones, approximately 86% of which are singletons. The CDR3 runs to 14 residues. Germline values: CDR1 SGHRS, CDR2 YFSETQ. V lost 0 bases and J 3 bases, leaving 10 bases between the germline ends. The rearrangement uses TRBV5-1 and TRBJ2-7; tentative D call: TRBD2 (5 bases). The clonotype originates from a man in his forties with acute or convalescent COVID-19. Sequencing was performed on peripheral blood. DNA of the CDR3: TGCGCCAGCAGCTTGGAGGGAGAGCTCTACGAGCAGTACTTC. Protein product: CASSLEGELYEQYF.